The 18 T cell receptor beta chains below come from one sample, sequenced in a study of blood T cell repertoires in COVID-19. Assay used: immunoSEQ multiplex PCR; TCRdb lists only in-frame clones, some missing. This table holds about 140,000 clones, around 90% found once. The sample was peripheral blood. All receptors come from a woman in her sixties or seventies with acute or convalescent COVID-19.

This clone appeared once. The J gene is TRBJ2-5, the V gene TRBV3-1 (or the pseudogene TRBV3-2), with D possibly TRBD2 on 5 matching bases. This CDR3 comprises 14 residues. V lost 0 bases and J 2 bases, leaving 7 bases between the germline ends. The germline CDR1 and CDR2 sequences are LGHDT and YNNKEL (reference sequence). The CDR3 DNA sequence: TGTGCCAGCAGCCAAGATCGAGGGCAAGAGACCCAGTACTTC. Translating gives CASSQDRGQETQYF.

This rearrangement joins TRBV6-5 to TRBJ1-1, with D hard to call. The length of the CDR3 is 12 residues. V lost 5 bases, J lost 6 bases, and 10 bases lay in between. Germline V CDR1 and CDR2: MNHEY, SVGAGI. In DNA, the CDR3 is TGTGCCAGCAGTAAGACCGGGTCTGAAGCTTTCTTT. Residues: CASSKTGSEAFF.

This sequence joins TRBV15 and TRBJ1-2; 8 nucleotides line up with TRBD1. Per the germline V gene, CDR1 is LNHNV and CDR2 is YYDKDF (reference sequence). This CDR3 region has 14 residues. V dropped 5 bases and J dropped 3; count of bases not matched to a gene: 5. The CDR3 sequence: CATSPRTGYYGYTF. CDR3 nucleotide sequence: TGTGCCACCAGCCCTCGGACAGGGTACTATGGCTACACCTTC.

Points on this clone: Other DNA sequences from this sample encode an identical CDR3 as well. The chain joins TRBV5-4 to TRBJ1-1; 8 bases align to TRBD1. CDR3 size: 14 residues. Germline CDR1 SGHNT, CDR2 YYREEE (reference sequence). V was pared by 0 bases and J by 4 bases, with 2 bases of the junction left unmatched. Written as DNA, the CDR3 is TGTGCCAGCAGCTTGGCAGGGGGCGGCACTGAAGCTTTCTTT. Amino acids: CASSLAGGGTEAFF.

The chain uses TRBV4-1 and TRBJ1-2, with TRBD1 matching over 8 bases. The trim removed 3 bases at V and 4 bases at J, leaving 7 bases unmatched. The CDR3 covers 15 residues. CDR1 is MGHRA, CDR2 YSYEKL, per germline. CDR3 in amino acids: CASSHDRGSRYGYTF. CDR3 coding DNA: TGCGCCAGCAGCCACGACAGGGGTTCCCGCTATGGCTACACCTTC.

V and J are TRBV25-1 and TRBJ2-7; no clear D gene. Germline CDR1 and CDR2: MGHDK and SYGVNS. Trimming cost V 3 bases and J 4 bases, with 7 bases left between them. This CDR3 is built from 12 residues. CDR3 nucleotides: TGTGCCAGCAGTGATAACTTGTACGAGCAGTACTTC. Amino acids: CASSDNLYEQYF.

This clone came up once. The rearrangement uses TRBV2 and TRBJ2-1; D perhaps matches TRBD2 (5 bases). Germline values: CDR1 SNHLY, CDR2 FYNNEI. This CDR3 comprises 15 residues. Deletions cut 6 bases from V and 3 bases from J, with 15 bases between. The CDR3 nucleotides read TGTGCCAGCAGCGAAACGGACTTAGACTACAATGAGCAGTTCTTC. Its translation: CASSETDLDYNEQFF.

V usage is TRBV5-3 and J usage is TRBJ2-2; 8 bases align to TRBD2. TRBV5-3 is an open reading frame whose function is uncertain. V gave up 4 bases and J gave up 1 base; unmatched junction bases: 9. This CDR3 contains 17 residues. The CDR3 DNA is TGTGCCAGAAGCCCGCACCGGGGACTAGGGAACACCGGGGAGCTGTTTTTT. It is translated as CARSPHRGLGNTGELFF.

As DNA, the CDR3 is TGTGCCAGCAGTGAATCCAGCGGGGGGCCCAATGAGCAGTTCTTC. The encoded protein is CASSESSGGPNEQFF. The J gene is TRBJ2-1, the V gene TRBV6-1; 9 positions match TRBD2. The CDR3 spans 15 residues. The V gene end was trimmed by 2 bases and the J gene end by 6 bases; junction bases not matched to a gene: 5. In germline, CDR1 is MNHNS, CDR2 SASEGT.

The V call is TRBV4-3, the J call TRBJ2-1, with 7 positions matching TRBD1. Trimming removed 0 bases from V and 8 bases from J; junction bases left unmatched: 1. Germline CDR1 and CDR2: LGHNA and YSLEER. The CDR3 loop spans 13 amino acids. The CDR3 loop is CASSQDRGHEQFF. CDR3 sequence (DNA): TGCGCCAGCAGCCAAGATAGGGGGCATGAGCAGTTCTTC.

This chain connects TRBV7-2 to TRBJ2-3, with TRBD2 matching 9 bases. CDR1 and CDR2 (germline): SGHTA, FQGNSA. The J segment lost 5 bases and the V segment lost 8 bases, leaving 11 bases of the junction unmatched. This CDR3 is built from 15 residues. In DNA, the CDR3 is TGTGCCAGCGTCGGAGGTGCGGGGGGGGTAGATACGCAGTATTTT. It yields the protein CASVGGAGGVDTQYF.

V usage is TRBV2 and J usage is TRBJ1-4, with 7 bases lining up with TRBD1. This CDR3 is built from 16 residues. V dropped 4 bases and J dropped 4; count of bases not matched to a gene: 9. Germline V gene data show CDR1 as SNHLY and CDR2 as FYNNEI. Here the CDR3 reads CASSGHRGGVNEKLFF. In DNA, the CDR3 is TGTGCCAGCAGTGGACACAGGGGTGGGGTTAATGAAAAACTGTTTTTT.

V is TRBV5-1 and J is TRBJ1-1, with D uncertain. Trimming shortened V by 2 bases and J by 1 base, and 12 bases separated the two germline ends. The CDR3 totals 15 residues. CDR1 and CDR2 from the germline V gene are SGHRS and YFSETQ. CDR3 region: CASSFNSQQNTEAFF. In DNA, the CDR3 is TGCGCCAGCAGCTTTAACAGCCAGCAGAACACTGAAGCTTTCTTT.

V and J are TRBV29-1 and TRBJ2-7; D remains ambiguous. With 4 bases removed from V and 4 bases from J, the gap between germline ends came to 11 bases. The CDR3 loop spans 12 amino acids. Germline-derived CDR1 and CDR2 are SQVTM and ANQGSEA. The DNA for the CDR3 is TGCAGCGTTGGACAACACGAATACGAGCAGTACTTC. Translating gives CSVGQHEYEQYF.

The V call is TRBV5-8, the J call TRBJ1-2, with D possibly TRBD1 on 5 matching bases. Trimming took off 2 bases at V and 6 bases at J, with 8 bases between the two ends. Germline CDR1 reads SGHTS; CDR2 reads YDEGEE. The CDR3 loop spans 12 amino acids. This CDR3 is CASSFEGDGYTF. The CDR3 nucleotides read TGTGCCAGCAGCTTTGAAGGGGATGGCTACACCTTC.

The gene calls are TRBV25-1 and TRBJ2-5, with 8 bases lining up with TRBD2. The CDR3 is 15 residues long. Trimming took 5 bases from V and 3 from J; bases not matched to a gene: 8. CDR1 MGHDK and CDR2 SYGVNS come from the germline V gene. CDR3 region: CASSRPGGGEETQYF. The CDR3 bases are TGTGCCAGCAGTAGACCGGGAGGGGGAGAAGAGACCCAGTACTTC. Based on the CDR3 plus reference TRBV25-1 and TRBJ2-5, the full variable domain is EADIYQTPRYLVIGTGKKITLECSQTMGHDKMYWYQQDPGMELHLIHYSYGVNSTEKGDLSSESTVSRIRTEHFPLTLESARPSHTSQYLCASSRPGGGEETQYFGPGTRLLVL.

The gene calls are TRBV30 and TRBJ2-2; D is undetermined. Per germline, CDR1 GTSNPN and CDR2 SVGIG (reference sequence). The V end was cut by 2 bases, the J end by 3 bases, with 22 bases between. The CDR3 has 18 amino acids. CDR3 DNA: TGTGCCTGGAGTAGCGTGGCACGTTACTCCCCGGACACCGGGGAGCTGTTTTTT. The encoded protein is CAWSSVARYSPDTGELFF.

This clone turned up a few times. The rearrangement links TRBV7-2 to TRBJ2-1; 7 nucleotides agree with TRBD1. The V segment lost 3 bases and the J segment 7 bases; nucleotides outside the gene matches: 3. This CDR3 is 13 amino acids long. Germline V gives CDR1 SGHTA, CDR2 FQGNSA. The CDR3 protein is CASSLTGLNEQFF. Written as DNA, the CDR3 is TGTGCCAGCAGCTTGACAGGGTTAAATGAGCAGTTCTTC.